This T cell receptor (beta chain) is from a study of T cells in Graves' hyperthyroidism and ophthalmopathy. Study overall: Peripheral blood sampling occurred at initial diagnosis, before any treatment. General study results and limits: In the blood, most expanded thyroid clonotypes above 0.001 appeared as well.

This CDR3 contains 13 residues. J lost 7 bases, V lost 4 bases, and 5 bases had no gene match. CDR1 is SQVTM and CDR2 is ANQGSEA in the germline V gene. This clonotype came up many times. What it binds is unknown. RNA transcripts gave rise to amplified TCR beta CDR3 regions. HTBI primers were used for first-round RT-PCR of the TCR CDR3. MiXCR, run by TCRdb on the multiplex PCR reads, gives a single entry per CDR3 protein. The top ten hold about 16% of the sample, which has about 690,000 distinct CDR3 sequences, around a sixth seen once. Hyperthyroidism in the patients, aged 18 to 65, was newly diagnosed and under 2 months in duration.

The receptor's source is a man aged 45-65 years with Graves' hyperthyroidism. Specimen: blood. The chain links TRBV29-1 to TRBJ1-4, with TRBD1 matching 8 bases. The CDR3, as DNA: TGCAGCGTTGCCGGACAGGGTAGTGAAAAACTGTTTTTT. It specifies CSVAGQGSEKLFF.